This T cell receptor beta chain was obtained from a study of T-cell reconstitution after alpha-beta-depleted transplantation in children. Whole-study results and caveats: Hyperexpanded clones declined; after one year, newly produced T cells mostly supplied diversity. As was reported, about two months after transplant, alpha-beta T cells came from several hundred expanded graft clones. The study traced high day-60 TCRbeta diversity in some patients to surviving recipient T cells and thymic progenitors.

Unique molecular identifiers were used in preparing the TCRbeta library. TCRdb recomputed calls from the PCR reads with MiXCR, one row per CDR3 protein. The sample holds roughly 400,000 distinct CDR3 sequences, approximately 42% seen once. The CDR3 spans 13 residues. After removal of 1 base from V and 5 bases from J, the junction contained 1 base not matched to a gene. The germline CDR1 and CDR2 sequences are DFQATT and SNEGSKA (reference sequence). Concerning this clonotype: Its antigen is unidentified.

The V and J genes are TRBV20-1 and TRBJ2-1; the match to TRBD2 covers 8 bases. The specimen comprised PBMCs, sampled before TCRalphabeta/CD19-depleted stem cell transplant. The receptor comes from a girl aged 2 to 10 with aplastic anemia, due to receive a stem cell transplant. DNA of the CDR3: TGCAGTGCTAGAGGCGGGGGGAACAATGAGCAGTTCTTC. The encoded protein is CSARGGGNNEQFF.